This TCR beta chain was sequenced for a study of tumor T cells in aggressive B-cell lymphoma. Here immunoSEQ multiplex PCR was the method, and the copy in TCRdb shows in-frame clones only, minus some. The sample includes some 10,000 clones, roughly 90% seen only once; the top ten take roughly 2.4%. CDR3 length: 15 amino acids. Losses at the gene ends were 5 bases for V and 13 bases for J; bases not matched to a gene: 17. Germline V CDR1 and CDR2: MDHEN, SYDVKM. The rearrangement uses TRBV28 and TRBJ2-7; 10 positions agree with TRBD1. The receptor's source is an adult with diffuse large B cell lymphoma. Sequenced input: tumor tissue. The CDR3 region has the DNA TGTGCCAGCAGTCCACCTCCGGACAGGGGGAATTTAGTATACTTC. Translation: CASSPPPDRGNLVYF.